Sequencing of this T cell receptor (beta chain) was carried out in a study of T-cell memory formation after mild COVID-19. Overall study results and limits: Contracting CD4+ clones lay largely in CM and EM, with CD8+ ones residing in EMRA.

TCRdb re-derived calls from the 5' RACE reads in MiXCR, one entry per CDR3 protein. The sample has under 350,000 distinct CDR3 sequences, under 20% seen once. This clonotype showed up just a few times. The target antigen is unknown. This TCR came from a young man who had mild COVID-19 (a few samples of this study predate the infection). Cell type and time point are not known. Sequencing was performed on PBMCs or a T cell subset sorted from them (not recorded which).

The CDR3 DNA follows: TGTGCCAGCAGCGGACAGGGTGATACGCAGTATTTT. Its protein is CASSGQGDTQYF. The chain combines TRBV7-3 with TRBJ2-3; TRBD1 matches at 8 bases. V trimming: 5 bases; J trimming: 6 bases; junction bases outside the gene matches: 1. The CDR3 is 12 amino acids. Germline V lookup: CDR1 SGHTA, CDR2 FQGTGA.